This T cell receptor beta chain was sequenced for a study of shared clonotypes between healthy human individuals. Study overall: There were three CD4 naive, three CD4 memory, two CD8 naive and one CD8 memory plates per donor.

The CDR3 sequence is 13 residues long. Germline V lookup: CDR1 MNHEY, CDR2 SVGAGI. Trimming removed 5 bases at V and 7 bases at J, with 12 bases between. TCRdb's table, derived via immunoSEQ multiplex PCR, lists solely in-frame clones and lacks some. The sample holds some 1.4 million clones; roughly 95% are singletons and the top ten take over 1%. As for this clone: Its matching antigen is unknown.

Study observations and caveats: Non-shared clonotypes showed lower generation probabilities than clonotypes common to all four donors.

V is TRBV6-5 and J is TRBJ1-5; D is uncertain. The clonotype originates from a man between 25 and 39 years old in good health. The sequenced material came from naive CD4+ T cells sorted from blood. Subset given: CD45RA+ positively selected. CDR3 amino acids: CASSKRIEQPQHF. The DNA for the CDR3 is TGTGCCAGCAGTAAGCGAATAGAGCAGCCCCAGCATTTT.